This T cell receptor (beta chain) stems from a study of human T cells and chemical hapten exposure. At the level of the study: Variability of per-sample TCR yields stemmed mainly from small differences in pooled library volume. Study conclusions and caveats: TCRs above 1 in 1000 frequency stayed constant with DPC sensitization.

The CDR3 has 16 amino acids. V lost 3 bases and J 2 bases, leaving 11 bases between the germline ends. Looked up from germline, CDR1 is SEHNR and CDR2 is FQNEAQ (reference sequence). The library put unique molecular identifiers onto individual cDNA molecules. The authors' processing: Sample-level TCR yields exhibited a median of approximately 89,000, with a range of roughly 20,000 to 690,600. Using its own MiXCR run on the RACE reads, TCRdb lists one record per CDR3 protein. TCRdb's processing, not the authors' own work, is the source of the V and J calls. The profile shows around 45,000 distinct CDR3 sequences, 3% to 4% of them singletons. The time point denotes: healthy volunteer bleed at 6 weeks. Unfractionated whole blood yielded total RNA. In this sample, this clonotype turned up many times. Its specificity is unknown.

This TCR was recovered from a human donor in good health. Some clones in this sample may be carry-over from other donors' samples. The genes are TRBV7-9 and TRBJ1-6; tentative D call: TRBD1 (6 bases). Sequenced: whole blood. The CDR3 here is CASSFQGIPYNSPLHF. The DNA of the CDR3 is TGTGCCAGCAGCTTCCAGGGGATACCCTATAATTCACCCCTCCACTTT.